A selection of T cell receptor beta chains follows, all from one sample in a study of blood T cell repertoires in COVID-19. The method was immunoSEQ multiplex PCR; TCRdb's version includes in-frame clones alone and lacks a portion of them. This table holds under 150,000 clones, approximately 90% found once. Sequencing was performed on peripheral blood. The receptors shown here come from a human donor in a cohort sampled during active COVID-19. CDR3s include the opening cysteine and the closing phenylalanine or tryptophan. A D gene is named only where the DNA matches it firmly. Size is omitted from some rows. Given values are once, few, many or a class for expanded clones.

TRBD2	.	TRBJ2-7	TRBV5-4	TGTGCCAGCAGCTTAAAGCGGGAGCGGACCTACGAGCAGTACTTC	CASSLKRERTYEQYF
TRBD1	.	TRBJ2-1	TRBV7-9	TGTGCCAGCAGCTTAGGACAGGGGACCTACAATGAGCAGTTCTTC	CASSLGQGTYNEQFF
.	.	TRBJ1-2	TRBV3-1/TRBV3-2	TGTGCCAGCAGCCAAGAGACCCAATCCGAGGGAGGCAATGGCTACACCTTC	CASSQETQSEGGNGYTF
.	.	TRBJ2-5	TRBV18	TGTGCCAGCTCACCAGGAGGGGGGGGAGCGCGGACCCAGTACTTC	CASSPGGGGARTQYF
.	.	TRBJ2-5	TRBV12-3/TRBV12-4	TGTGCCAGCAGTCGGAGGCCCGATGAGACCCAGTACTTC	CASSRRPDETQYF
TRBD1	few	TRBJ2-2	TRBV7-7	TGTGCTAGCAGCCAGACCGGGACAGGGATCGCCGGGGAGCTGTTTTTT	CASSQTGTGIAGELFF
TRBD2	.	TRBJ2-3	TRBV4-2	TGTGCCAGCAGCCAACTAGCGGCGACCCCCACAGATACGCAGTATTTT	CASSQLAATPTDTQYF
.	.	TRBJ2-7	TRBV12-3/TRBV12-4	TGTGCCAGCAGACCGACAGGCCCCGAGTACTTC	CASRPTGPEYF
.	medium-sized	TRBJ1-5	TRBV14	TGTGCCAGCAGCCAAGGACTACTCCTCCCGGGACATACGAAGGGGCAGCCCCAGCATTTT	CASSQGLLLPGHTKGQPQHF
.	.	TRBJ1-3	TRBV2	TGTGCCAGCAGTGAAGCCGGTTCCCTCAACACCATATATTTT	CASSEAGSLNTIYF
.	.	TRBJ1-4	TRBV4-1	TGCGCCAGCAGCCAAGCCGCAGGATCTGAAAAACTGTTTTTT	CASSQAAGSEKLFF
TRBD2	.	TRBJ2-4	TRBV9	TGTGCCAGCAGCGTAGGGGGGACTAGTGTAGACATTCAGTACTTC	CASSVGGTSVDIQYF
.	.	TRBJ1-3	TRBV11-2	TGTGCCAGCAGCCCGGTGGGGAGCTCTGGAAACACCATATATTTT	CASSPVGSSGNTIYF
TRBD1	.	TRBJ1-2	TRBV19	TGTGCCAGTAGTGCCGACAGGGACTATGGCTACACCTTC	CASSADRDYGYTF
TRBD2	.	TRBJ2-2	TRBV18	TGTGCCAGCTCACCAAGGACTAGCGGGGGGAACACCGGGGAGCTGTTTTTT	CASSPRTSGGNTGELFF
.	.	TRBJ2-2	TRBV10-3	TGTGCCATCAGTGAGTTGGGGGCCCAAAACACCGGGGAGCTGTTTTTT	CAISELGAQNTGELFF
TRBD2	.	TRBJ2-2	TRBV6-5	TGTGCCAGCAATCCAGCGGGAGGGATAACCGGGGAGCTGTTTTTT	CASNPAGGITGELFF
TRBD1	.	TRBJ1-2	TRBV6-2/TRBV6-3	TGTGCCAGCAGTTACTCGAGTGGGACAGGGATCTATGGCTACACCTTC	CASSYSSGTGIYGYTF